This TCR beta chain is from a study of T cells in Graves' hyperthyroidism and ophthalmopathy (dated 2019 in TCRdb). For the study in its entirety: Peripheral blood was sampled at the time of initial diagnosis, prior to any treatment. To identify distinguishing TCR V-J signatures, a discovery cohort of 90 to 100 patients was used, comprising some 45 with Graves' ophthalmopathy and 57 with stable Graves' hyperthyroidism. Whether ophthalmopathy could be predicted prospectively was tested in an independent validation cohort made up of roughly 19 hyperthyroidism patients plus 17 patients who later progressed to ophthalmopathy. The 75 to 100 discovery patients were randomly divided into training and test sets at a 7:3 ratio. In addition, the study compared T-cell repertoires in thyroid tissue and in blood from several Graves' hyperthyroidism patients. Following sampling, methimazole starting at 30 mg daily was given to hyperthyroidism patients, and high-dose intravenous methylprednisolone was given to ophthalmopathy patients. The paper describes TCR Vbeta CDR3 sequencing of 120 to 150 peripheral blood samples, made up of 43 ophthalmopathy patients, 70 to 75 hyperthyroidism patients and some 17 progressor patients. Results the study describes overall, beyond this receptor: No statistical method was used to set the sample size in advance, and investigators knew the group allocation. In validation, the model predicted progression to ophthalmopathy with roughly 70% sensitivity and around 72% specificity, a median of about 6.7 months before onset. Most expanded thyroid clonotypes (frequency above 0.001) were also detected in blood, a finding suggesting that blood repertoires may reflect thyroid immune responses. A 13 V-J signature model separated ophthalmopathy from stable hyperthyroidism, with approximately 86% sensitivity and approximately 81% specificity in cross-validation and 80%/75% in testing.

The germline ends are 22 bases apart after V is trimmed by 6 bases and J by 0 bases. Spanning cysteine to phenylalanine, the CDR3 consists of 18 amino acids. Only the CDR3 region is kept as DNA, spanning 54 bases read in frame from base 1. The TCR beta CDR3 regions were amplified from the RNA transcripts. The TCR CDR3 was subjected to a first round of RT-PCR using the HTBI primer set and the Qiagen OneStep RT-PCR kit. The libraries were constructed in a second round of multiplex PCR and then size-selected and purified. Sequencing of the libraries was done on an Illumina HiSeq2000 using paired-end 100 bp reads. For the original study's pipeline: Raw data were processed with SOAPnuke, discarding reads with adapters, uncalled bases, mean Phred below 15, or no exact constant-primer or identifier match. COPE v1.2.5 was used to merge high-quality paired reads, and clonotypes were defined as unique nucleotide sequences. Clonotypes were aligned to IMGT TRBV, TRBD and TRBJ reference segments using MiTCR v1.1. The analysis included only V-J combinations with a frequency above 0.0001, which together covered roughly 99% of the repertoires. A TCS score was defined as the ratio of F50 (clonal expansion) to E x V (chaos), with BLOSUM62-based TCRdist applied between CDR3 peptides within each V-J. Welch's t-statistics and random forest reduced roughly 540 V-J features to around 14, which were used in a naive Bayes classifier (R e1071). TCRdb trimmed the raw reads at Q25, called clones with MiXCR and kept productive beta chains. Each CDR3 protein appears once, grouped with its most common genes and DNA. TCRdb assigned the V and J calls; the authors' analysis was not used. The sample data list over 400,000 distinct CDR3 sequences, and 20% to 25% of these were observed just once. Roughly 49% of the sample is taken by the ten largest.

In the ophthalmopathy patients, disease was moderately to severely active, with a Clinical Activity Score of 3 or more, a NOSPECS grade of 4 or more, and a duration of less than 3 months. Exclusion was applied to patients with uncontrolled infections, other autoimmune diseases, pregnancy or lactation. Diagnoses were based on clinical symptoms, serum thyroxine and TRAb, thyroid ultrasound and orbital computed tomography. PBMCs were separated from over 9 ml of fresh peripheral blood using Ficoll-Paque density gradient centrifugation. Total RNA was extracted with Trizol reagent, and quality was checked on an Agilent 2100 Bioanalyzer. This clonotype was detected ten times or more. Its target antigen remains unknown. Per-base quality was not reported, and no clone a single base away is much larger than it.

The V and J segments used are TRBV12-3 or TRBV12-4 and TRBJ2-3; the D gene is perhaps TRBD2, on 6 matching bases. The sample taken for sequencing was blood. The TCR sequence derives from a woman aged 70-85 years with Graves' ophthalmopathy. The CDR3 amino acid sequence is: CASSFRGRTRTSTDTQYF. The DNA sequence follows: TGTGCCAGCAGCTTCCGGGGGAGAACTAGGACTAGCACAGATACGCAGTATTTT.